This is a list of T cell receptor beta chains from one sample in a study of blood T cell repertoires in COVID-19. The data were produced by immunoSEQ multiplex PCR, yet TCRdb's version contains in-frame clones alone and is incomplete. Here the sample spans under 200,000 clones, about 87% being singletons. Sequencing was performed on peripheral blood. The receptors here all came from a man in his 60s with acute or convalescent COVID-19. CDR3s include the opening cysteine and the closing phenylalanine or tryptophan. The D gene is left open where the match is weak. Rows may omit the clone size; those that give it use once, few, many or a size class.

clone_size,j_call,d_call,v_call,cdr3_aa,cdr3_nt
few,TRBJ2-5,.,TRBV7-9,CASSPRPGETQYF,TGTGCCAGCAGCCCCCGCCCCGGGGAGACCCAGTACTTC
once,TRBJ1-2,.,TRBV28,CASSLSNYGYTF,TGTGCCAGCAGCCTTAGTAACTATGGCTACACCTTC
few,TRBJ1-4,TRBD1,TRBV14,CASSSRTGFATNEKLFF,TGTGCCAGCAGCTCAAGGACAGGTTTCGCAACTAATGAAAAACTGTTTTTT
few,TRBJ1-1,TRBD1,TRBV5-8,CASRVGDRGHTEAFF,TGTGCCAGCAGGGTTGGGGACAGGGGGCACACTGAAGCTTTCTTT
.,TRBJ1-5,.,TRBV27,CASSFRDLGQPQHF,TGTGCCAGCAGTTTCAGGGATCTAGGGCAGCCCCAGCATTTT
.,TRBJ1-2,TRBD1,TRBV29-1,CSVEERDREDGYTF,TGCAGCGTTGAAGAAAGGGACAGGGAGGATGGCTACACCTTC
.,TRBJ2-2,TRBD1,TRBV30,CAWDRISGGNTGELFF,TGTGCCTGGGACAGAATATCAGGGGGCAACACCGGGGAGCTGTTTTTT
.,TRBJ1-2,TRBD1,TRBV18,CASSPPDRVNYTF,TGTGCCAGCTCACCACCGGACAGGGTGAACTACACCTTC
.,TRBJ2-7,.,TRBV27,CASSLGQTTGEQYF,TGTGCCAGCAGTTTAGGCCAGACTACGGGGGAGCAGTACTTC
few,TRBJ2-1,TRBD1,TRBV11-2,CASSPTGENEQFF,TGTGCCAGCAGCCCCACAGGGGAAAATGAGCAGTTCTTC
.,TRBJ1-3,.,TRBV30,CAWSVRGGNTIYF,TGTGCCTGGAGTGTACGGGGGGGAAACACCATATATTTT
.,TRBJ2-7,TRBD1,TRBV27,CASSLRGTGGPYEQYF,TGTGCCAGCAGTTTAAGGGGGACAGGGGGTCCCTACGAGCAGTACTTC
once,TRBJ2-1,TRBD2,TRBV5-1,CASSARLAGGYNEQFF,TGCGCCAGCAGCGCACGACTAGCGGGAGGTTACAATGAGCAGTTCTTC
.,TRBJ1-4,TRBD1,TRBV19,CASTLTGTANEKLFF,TGTGCCAGTACTCTTACCGGGACAGCTAATGAAAAACTGTTTTTT
.,TRBJ2-5,TRBD2,TRBV6-1,CASSEVFSGETQYF,TGTGCCAGCAGTGAAGTTTTTAGCGGGGAGACCCAGTACTTC
.,TRBJ2-3,TRBD2,TRBV7-2,CASSLVRLAGGSTDTQYF,TGTGCCAGCAGCTTAGTCAGACTAGCGGGAGGTAGCACAGATACGCAGTATTTT
once,TRBJ1-1,TRBD1,TRBV7-9,CASTERGGGTEAFF,TGTGCCAGCACAGAAAGAGGGGGCGGCACTGAAGCTTTCTTT
.,TRBJ1-1,TRBD1,TRBV4-2,CASSQAAGGANTEAFF,TGTGCCAGCAGTCAAGCCGCAGGGGGCGCGAACACTGAAGCTTTCTTT
.,TRBJ1-5,TRBD1,TRBV3-1/TRBV3-2,CASSPMDRGLNAYSNQPQHF,TGTGCCAGCAGCCCTATGGACAGGGGGCTCAATGCTTATAGCAATCAGCCCCAGCATTTT
.,TRBJ2-2,.,TRBV7-2,CASSRRTVTGELFF,TGTGCCAGCAGCCGTAGGACAGTAACCGGGGAGCTGTTTTTT
.,TRBJ2-6,TRBD1,TRBV6-6,CASSIQGLPGANVLTF,TGTGCCAGCAGCATACAGGGGCTTCCTGGGGCCAACGTCCTGACTTTC
.,TRBJ1-1,TRBD1,TRBV3-1/TRBV3-2,CASSHLDRGGTEAFF,TGTGCCAGCAGCCACCTCGACAGGGGTGGAACTGAAGCTTTCTTT
.,TRBJ2-1,TRBD2,TRBV9,CASSAAGYSYNEQFF,TGTGCCAGCAGCGCAGCGGGATACTCCTACAATGAGCAGTTCTTC
.,TRBJ1-2,.,TRBV5-8,CASSLWGGDGYTF,TGTGCCAGCAGCTTGTGGGGGGGAGATGGCTACACCTTC
.,TRBJ1-6,.,TRBV12-5,CASGLGPGNSPLHF,TGTGCTAGTGGTTTGGGGCCGGGTAATTCACCCCTCCACTTT
.,TRBJ1-1,.,TRBV5-5,CASRFDPGNTEAFF,TGTGCCAGCAGGTTTGATCCGGGGAACACTGAAGCTTTCTTT
.,TRBJ2-2,.,TRBV24-1,CATSDLTGELFF,TGTGCCACCAGTGATCTCACCGGGGAGCTGTTTTTT
.,TRBJ2-7,.,TRBV5-6,CASSLVVGAPDYEQYF,TGTGCCAGCAGCTTGGTGGTTGGGGCCCCCGACTACGAGCAGTACTTC
.,TRBJ2-3,TRBD1,TRBV10-3,CAIKGSVGTGVTDTQYF,TGTGCCATCAAAGGGAGCGTAGGGACAGGGGTAACAGATACGCAGTATTTT
.,TRBJ2-3,.,TRBV10-3,CAISEMTGDTQYF,TGTGCCATCAGTGAGATGACGGGAGATACGCAGTATTTT
.,TRBJ2-7,.,TRBV23-1,CASIGGISRYEQYF,TGCGCCAGCATTGGAGGAATCAGCCGTTACGAGCAGTACTTC
.,TRBJ1-2,TRBD1,TRBV19,CASRGTGINYGYTF,TGTGCCAGTAGAGGGACAGGGATTAACTATGGCTACACCTTC
.,TRBJ2-3,.,TRBV27,CASSSPYTDTQYF,TGTGCCAGCAGTTCCCCGTACACAGATACGCAGTATTTT
.,TRBJ2-7,TRBD1,TRBV29-1,CSARQGARDEQYF,TGCAGCGCAAGACAGGGGGCTAGGGACGAGCAGTACTTC
.,TRBJ1-5,.,TRBV24-1,CATSDSTVLNQPQHF,TGTGCCACCAGTGATAGTACAGTCCTAAATCAGCCCCAGCATTTT
.,TRBJ1-2,.,TRBV7-2,CASSLARAGDRGYTF,TGTGCCAGCAGCTTAGCGCGGGCAGGGGATAGGGGCTACACCTTC
.,TRBJ2-7,.,TRBV21-1,CASSTWGQGAGYEQYF,.
.,TRBJ2-1,.,TRBV6-5,CASSRDSSSYNEQFF,TGTGCCAGCAGTCGGGACTCGAGCTCCTACAATGAGCAGTTCTTC
.,TRBJ2-7,.,TRBV3-1/TRBV3-2,CASSRQDSYEQYF,TGTGCCAGCAGCCGACAGGACTCCTACGAGCAGTACTTC
.,TRBJ1-2,.,TRBV14,CASSQSGTSSNYGYTF,TGTGCCAGCAGCCAGTCCGGGACATCCTCTAACTATGGCTACACCTTC
.,TRBJ1-2,.,TRBV18,CVSSPFPGLEGYTF,TGTGTCAGCTCACCCTTTCCCGGACTGGAGGGCTACACCTTC
.,TRBJ1-6,.,TRBV6-2/TRBV6-3,CASSPRLLRNSPLHF,TGTGCCAGCAGTCCCAGACTCCTTCGGAATTCACCCCTCCACTTT